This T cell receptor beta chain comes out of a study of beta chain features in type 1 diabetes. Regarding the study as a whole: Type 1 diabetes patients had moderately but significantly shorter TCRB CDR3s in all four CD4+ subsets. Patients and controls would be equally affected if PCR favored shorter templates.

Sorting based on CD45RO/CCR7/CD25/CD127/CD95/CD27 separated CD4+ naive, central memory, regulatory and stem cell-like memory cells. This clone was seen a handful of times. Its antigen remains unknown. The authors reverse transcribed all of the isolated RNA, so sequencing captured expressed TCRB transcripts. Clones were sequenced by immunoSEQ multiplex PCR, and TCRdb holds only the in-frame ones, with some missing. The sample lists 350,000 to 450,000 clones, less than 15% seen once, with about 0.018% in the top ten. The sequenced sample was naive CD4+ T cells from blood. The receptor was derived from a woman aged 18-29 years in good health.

The CDR3 reads CASSLGQGFYNEQFF. The CDR3 DNA sequence: TGCGCCAGCAGCTTGGGGCAGGGGTTCTACAATGAGCAGTTCTTC. This chain links TRBV5-1 with TRBJ2-1, with a weak D call TRBD1 (6 bases). The germline gives CDR1 SGHRS, CDR2 YFSETQ. The CDR3 extends over 15 amino acids. With 0 bases removed from V and 3 bases from J, the gap between germline ends came to 10 bases.